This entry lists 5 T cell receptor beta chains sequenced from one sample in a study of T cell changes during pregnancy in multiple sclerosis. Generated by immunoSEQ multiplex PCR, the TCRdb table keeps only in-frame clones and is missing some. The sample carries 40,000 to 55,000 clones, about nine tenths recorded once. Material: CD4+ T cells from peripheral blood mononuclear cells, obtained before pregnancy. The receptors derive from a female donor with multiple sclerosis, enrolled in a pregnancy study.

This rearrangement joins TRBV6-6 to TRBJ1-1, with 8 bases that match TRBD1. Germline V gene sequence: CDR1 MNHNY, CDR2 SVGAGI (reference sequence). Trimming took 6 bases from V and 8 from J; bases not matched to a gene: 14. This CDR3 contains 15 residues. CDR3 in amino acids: CASSPGTGRPGEAFF. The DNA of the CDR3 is TGTGCCAGCAGCCCCGGGACAGGTCGCCCAGGAGAAGCTTTCTTT.

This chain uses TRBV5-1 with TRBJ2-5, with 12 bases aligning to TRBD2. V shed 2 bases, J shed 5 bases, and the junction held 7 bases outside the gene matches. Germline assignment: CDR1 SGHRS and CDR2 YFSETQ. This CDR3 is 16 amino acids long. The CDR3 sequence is CASSFLTSGGGETQYF. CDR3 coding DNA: TGCGCCAGCAGCTTCCTGACTAGCGGGGGTGGGGAGACCCAGTACTTC.

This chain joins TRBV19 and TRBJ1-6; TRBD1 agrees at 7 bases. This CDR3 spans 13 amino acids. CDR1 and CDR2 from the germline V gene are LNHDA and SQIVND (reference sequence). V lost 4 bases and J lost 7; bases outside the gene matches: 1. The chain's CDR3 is CASSTGGNSPLHF. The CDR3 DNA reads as TGTGCCAGTAGTACAGGGGGGAATTCACCCCTCCACTTT. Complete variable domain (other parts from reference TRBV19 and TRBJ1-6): DGGITQSPKYLFRKEGQNVTLSCEQNLNHDAMYWYRQDPGQGLRLIYYSQIVNDFQKGDIAEGYSVSREKKESFPLTVTSAQKNPTAFYLCASSTGGNSPLHFGNGTRLTVT.

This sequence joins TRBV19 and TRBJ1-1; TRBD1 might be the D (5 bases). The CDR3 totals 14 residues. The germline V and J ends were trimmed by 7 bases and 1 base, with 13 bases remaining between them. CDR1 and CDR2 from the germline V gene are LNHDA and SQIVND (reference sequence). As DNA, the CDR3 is TGTGCCAGTATGGGGCGACTCGCGAACACTGAAGCTTTCTTT. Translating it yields CASMGRLANTEAFF.

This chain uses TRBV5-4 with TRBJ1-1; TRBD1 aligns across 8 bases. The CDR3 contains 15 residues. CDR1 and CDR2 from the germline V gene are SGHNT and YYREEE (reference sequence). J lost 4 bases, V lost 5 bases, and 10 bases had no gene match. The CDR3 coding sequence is TGTGCCAGCAGTTTTTTCAGGGGGCGTAGCACTGAAGCTTTCTTT. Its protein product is CASSFFRGRSTEAFF. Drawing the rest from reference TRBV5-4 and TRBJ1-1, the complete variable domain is ETGVTQSPTHLIKTRGQQVTLRCSSQSGHNTVSWYQQALGQGPQFIFQYYREEENGRGNFPPRFSGLQFPNYSSELNVNALELDDSALYLCASSFFRGRSTEAFFGQGTRLTVV.